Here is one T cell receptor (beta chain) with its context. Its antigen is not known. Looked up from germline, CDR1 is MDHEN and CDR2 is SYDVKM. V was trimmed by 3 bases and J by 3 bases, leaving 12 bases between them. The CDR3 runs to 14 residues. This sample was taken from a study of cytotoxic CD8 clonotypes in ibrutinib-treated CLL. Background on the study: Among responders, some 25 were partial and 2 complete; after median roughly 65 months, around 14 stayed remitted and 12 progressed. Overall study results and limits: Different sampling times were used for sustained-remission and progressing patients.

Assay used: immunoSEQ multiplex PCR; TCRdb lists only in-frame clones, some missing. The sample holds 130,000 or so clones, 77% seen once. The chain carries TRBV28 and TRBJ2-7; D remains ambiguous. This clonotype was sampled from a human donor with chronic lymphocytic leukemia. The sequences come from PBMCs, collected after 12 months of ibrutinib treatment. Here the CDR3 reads CASSLVRGIYEQYF. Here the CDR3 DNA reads TGTGCCAGCAGTTTGGTCCGTGGGATCTACGAGCAGTACTTC.